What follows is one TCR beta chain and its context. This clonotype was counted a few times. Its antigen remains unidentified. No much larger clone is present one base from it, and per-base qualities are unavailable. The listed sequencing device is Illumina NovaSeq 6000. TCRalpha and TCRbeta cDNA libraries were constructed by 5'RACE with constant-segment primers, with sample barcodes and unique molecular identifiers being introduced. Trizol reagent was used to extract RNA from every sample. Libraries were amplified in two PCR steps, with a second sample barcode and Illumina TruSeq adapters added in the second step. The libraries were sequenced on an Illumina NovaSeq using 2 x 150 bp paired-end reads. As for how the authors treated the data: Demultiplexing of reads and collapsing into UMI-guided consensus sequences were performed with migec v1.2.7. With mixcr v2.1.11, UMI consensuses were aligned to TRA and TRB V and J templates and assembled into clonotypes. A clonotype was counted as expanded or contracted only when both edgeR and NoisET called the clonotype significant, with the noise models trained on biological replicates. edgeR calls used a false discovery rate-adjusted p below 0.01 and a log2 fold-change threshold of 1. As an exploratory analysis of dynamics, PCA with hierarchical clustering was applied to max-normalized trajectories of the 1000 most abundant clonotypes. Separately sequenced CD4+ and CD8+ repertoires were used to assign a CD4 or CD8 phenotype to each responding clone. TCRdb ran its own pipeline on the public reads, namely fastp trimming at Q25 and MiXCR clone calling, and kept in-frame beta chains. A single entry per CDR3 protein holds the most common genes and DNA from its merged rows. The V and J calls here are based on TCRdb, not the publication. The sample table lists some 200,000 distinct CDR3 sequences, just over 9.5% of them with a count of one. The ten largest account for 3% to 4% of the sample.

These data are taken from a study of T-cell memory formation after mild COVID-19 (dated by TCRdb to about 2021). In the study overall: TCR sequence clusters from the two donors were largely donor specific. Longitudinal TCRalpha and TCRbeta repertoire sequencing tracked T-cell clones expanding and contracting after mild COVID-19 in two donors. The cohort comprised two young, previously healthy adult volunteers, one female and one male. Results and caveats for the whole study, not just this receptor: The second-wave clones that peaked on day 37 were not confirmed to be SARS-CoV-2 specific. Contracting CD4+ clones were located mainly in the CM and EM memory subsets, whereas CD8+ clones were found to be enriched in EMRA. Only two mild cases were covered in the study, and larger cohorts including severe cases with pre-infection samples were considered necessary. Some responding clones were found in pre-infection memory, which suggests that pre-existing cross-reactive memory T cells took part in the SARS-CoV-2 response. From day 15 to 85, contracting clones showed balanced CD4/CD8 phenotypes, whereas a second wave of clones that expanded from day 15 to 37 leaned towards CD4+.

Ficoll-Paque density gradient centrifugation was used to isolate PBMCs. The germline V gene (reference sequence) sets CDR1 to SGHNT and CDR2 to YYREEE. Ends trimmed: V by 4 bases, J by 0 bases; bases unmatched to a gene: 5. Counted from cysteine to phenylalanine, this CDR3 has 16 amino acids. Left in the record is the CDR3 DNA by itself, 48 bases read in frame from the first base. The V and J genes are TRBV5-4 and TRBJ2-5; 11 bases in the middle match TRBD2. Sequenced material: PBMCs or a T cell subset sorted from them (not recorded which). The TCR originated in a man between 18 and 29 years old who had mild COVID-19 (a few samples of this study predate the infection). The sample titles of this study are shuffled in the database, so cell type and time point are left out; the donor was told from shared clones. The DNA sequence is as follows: TGTGCCAGCAGCCCGTCTAGCGGGGGGTACCAAGAGACCCAGTACTTC. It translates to CASSPSSGGYQETQYF.